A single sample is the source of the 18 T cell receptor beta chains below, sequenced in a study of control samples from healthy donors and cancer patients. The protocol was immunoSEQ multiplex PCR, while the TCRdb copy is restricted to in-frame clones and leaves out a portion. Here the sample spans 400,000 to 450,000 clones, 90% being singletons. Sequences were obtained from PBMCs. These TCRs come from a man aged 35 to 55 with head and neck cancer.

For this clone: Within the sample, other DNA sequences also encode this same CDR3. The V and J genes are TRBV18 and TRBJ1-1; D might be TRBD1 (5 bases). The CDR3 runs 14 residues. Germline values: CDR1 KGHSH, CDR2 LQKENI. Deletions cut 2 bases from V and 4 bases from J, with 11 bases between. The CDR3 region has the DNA TGTGCCAGCTCACCAAATCAGGGTGGCACTGAAGCTTTCTTT. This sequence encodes CASSPNQGGTEAFF.

This CDR3 is CASSQVPGGGYGYTF. CDR3 coding DNA: TGTGCCAGCAGCCAAGTTCCAGGGGGAGGCTATGGCTACACCTTC. This chain links TRBV3-1 (or the pseudogene TRBV3-2) with TRBJ1-2; 7 positions agree with TRBD1. The CDR3 runs to 15 residues. J gave up 4 bases and V 1 base, and 6 bases lay outside the gene matches. Germline V gene lookup returns CDR1 LGHDT and CDR2 YNNKEL (reference sequence).

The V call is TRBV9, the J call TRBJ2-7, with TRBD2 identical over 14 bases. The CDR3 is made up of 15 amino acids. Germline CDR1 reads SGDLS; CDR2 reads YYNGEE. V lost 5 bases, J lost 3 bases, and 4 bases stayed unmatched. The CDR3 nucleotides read TGTGCCAGCAGTTTCGGGACTAGCGGGAGCTACGAGCAGTACTTC. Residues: CASSFGTSGSYEQYF.

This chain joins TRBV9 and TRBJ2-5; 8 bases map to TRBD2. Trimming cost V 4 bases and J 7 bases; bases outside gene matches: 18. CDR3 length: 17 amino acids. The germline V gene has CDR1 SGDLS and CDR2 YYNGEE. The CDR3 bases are TGTGCCAGCAGCACCCCGGCGACCGTCTCCGGGGGGGTGACCCAGTACTTC. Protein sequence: CASSTPATVSGGVTQYF.

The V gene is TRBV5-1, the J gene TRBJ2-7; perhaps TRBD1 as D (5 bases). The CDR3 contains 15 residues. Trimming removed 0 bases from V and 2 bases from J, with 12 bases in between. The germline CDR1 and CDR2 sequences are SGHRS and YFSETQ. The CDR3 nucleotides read TGCGCCAGCAGCTTGGCTAGGGGTTACGCCTACGAGCAGTACTTC. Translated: CASSLARGYAYEQYF.

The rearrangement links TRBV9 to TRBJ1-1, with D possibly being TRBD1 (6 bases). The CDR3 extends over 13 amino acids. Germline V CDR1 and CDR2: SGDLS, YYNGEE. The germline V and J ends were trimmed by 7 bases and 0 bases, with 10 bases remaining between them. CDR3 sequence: CASGRGMNTEAFF. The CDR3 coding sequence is TGTGCCAGCGGGAGGGGGATGAACACTGAAGCTTTCTTT.

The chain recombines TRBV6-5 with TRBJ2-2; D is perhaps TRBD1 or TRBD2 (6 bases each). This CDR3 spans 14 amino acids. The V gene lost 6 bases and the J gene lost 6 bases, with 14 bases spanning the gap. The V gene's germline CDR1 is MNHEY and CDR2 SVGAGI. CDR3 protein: CASRGRGVAGELFF. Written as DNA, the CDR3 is TGTGCCAGCAGGGGAAGGGGGGTGGCCGGGGAGCTGTTTTTT.

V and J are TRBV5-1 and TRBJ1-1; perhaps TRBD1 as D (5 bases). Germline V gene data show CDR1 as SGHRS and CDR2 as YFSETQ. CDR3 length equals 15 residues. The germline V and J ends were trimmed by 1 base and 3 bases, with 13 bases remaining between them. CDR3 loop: CASSLLTGPYTEAFF. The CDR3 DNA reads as TGCGCCAGCAGCTTGTTAACAGGACCTTACACTGAAGCTTTCTTT.

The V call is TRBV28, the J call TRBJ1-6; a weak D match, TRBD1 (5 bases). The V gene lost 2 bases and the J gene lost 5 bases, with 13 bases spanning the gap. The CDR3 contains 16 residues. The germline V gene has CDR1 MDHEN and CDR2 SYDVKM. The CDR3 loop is CASSLLGRGDNSPLHF. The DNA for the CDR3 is TGTGCCAGCAGTTTACTGGGGAGGGGAGATAATTCACCCCTCCACTTT.

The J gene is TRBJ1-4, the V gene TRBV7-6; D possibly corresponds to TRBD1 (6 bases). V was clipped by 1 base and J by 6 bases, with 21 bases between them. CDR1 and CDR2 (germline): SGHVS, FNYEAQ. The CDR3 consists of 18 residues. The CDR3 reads CASSLGSGDKEQYEKLFF. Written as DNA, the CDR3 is TGTGCCAGCAGCTTAGGCTCAGGGGATAAAGAGCAGTATGAAAAACTGTTTTTT.

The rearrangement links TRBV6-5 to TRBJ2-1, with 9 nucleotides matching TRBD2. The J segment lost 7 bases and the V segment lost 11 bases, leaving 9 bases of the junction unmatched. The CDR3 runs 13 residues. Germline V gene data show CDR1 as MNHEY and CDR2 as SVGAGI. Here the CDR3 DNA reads TGTGCCGCGGGCGGGGGGGCCAGGAATGAGCAGTTCTTC. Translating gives CAAGGGARNEQFF.

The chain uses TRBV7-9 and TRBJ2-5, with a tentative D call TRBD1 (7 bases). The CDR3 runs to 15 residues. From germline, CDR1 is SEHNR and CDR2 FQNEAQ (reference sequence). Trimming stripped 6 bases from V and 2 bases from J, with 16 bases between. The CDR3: CASRRQGGGQETQYF. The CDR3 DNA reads TGTGCCAGCAGGCGACAGGGAGGAGGGCAAGAGACCCAGTACTTC.

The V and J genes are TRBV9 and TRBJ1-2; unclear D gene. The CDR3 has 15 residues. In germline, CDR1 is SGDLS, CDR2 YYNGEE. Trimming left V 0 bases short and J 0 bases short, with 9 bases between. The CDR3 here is CASSVGLTPNYGYTF. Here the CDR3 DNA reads TGTGCCAGCAGCGTAGGCCTTACGCCTAACTATGGCTACACCTTC.

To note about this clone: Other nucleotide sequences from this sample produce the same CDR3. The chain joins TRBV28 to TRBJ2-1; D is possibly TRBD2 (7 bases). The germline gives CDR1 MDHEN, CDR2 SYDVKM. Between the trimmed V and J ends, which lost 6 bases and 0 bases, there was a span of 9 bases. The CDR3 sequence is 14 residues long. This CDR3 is CASRGGGSYNEQFF. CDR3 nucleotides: TGTGCCAGCAGAGGGGGGGGCTCCTACAATGAGCAGTTCTTC.

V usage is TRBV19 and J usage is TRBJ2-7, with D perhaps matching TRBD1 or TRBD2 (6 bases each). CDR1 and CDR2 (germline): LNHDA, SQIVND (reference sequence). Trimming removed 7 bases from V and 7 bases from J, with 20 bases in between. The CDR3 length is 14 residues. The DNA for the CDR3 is TGTGCCAGTACCCTGAGGGGGGCGCAAAATGAGCAGTACTTC. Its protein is CASTLRGAQNEQYF.

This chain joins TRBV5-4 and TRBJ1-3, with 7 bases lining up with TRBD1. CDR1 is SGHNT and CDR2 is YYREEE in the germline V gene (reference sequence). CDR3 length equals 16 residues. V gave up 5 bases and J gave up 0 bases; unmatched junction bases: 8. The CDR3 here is CASRVTGTNSGNTIYF. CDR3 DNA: TGTGCCAGCAGGGTGACAGGGACCAACTCTGGAAACACCATATATTTT.

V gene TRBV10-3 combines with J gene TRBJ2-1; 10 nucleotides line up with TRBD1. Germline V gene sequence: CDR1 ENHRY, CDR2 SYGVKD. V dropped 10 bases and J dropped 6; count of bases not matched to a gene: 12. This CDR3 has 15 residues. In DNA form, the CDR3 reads TGTGCCACCGTGGGACAGGGGATTTCACGCAATGAGCAGTTCTTC. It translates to CATVGQGISRNEQFF.

This CDR3 reads CASSRDYEQYF. The CDR3, as DNA: TGTGCCAGCAGCCGAGACTACGAGCAGTACTTC. The chain recombines TRBV7-2 with TRBJ2-7; D gene unclear. CDR3 length: 11 amino acids. V lost 5 bases and J 3 bases, leaving 5 bases between the germline ends. Germline CDR1 SGHTA, CDR2 FQGNSA.